The clone carrying this T cell receptor beta chain was observed a few times. The antigen is undetermined. The data belong to a study of identifying expanded T cells in peripheral blood. Points from the study as a whole: Variance in clone template counts between roughly two-week samples significantly increased with total template count across all healthy donors. Differentially abundant clones: around 1.1 between replicates, roughly 16 at around 14 days, 19 to 20 at four.

Collection occurred without any documented infections or immune events in donors. TCRdb's table, derived via immunoSEQ multiplex PCR, lists solely in-frame clones and lacks some. The sample records roughly 130,000 clones, approximately 86% being singletons. The clonotype comes from a person aged 18 to 75 in good health. Sequences were obtained from blood.

CDR3 nucleotide sequence: TGTGCCAGCAGCTTGGAAGATCGGGACAGGGGTCATGGCTACACCTTC. Translated: CASSLEDRDRGHGYTF. The chain recombines TRBV5-4 with TRBJ1-2; 10 nucleotides align to TRBD1. CDR1 SGHNT and CDR2 YYREEE come from the germline V gene (reference sequence). This CDR3 region has 16 residues. J was trimmed by 6 bases and V by 0 bases; bases with no gene match: 8.